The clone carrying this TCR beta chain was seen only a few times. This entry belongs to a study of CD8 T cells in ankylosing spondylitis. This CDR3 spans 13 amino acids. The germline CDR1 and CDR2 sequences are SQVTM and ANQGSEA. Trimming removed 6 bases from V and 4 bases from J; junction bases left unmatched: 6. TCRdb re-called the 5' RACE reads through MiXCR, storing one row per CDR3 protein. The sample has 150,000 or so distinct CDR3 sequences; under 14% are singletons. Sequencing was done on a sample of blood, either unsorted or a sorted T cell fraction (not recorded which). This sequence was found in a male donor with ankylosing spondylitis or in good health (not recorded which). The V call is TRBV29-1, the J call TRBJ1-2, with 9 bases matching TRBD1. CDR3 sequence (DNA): TGCAGCGTGCACAGGGGGCAGGGCTATGGCTACACCTTC. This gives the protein CSVHRGQGYGYTF. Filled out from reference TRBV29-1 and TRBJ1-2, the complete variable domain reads SAVISQKPSRDICQRGTSLTIQCQVDSQVTMMFWYRQQPGQSLTLIATANQGSEATYESGFVIDKFPISRPNLTFSTLTVSNMSPEDSSIYLCSVHRGQGYGYTFGSGTRLTVV.